The next 19 T cell receptor beta chains were all read from a single sample in a study of blood T cell repertoires in COVID-19. Clones were read by immunoSEQ multiplex PCR, and TCRdb kept only the in-frame ones, dropping some. This sample has 150,000 to 200,000 clones, with 81% found just once. The specimen was peripheral blood. The receptors stem from a woman over 75 with COVID-19, enrolled during active disease.

Note on this clone: Compared with germline, one end of the junction differs, possibly owing to a read error. The chain has TRBV6-1 and TRBJ1-2, with 7 positions matching TRBD1. This CDR3 has 17 amino acids. CDR1 is MNHNS, CDR2 SASEGT, per germline. DNA for the CDR3: TGTGCCAGCACTGAAAAAGGACAGGCTGGCTATAACTATGGCTACACCTTC. It is translated as CASTEKGQAGYNYGYTF.

The chain is built from TRBV10-3 and TRBJ1-2; 8 nucleotides match TRBD1. Germline V gene data show CDR1 as ENHRY and CDR2 as SYGVKD. CDR3 length equals 13 residues. The V gene end was trimmed by 6 bases and the J gene end by 3 bases; junction bases not matched to a gene: 3. CDR3 in DNA: TGTGCCATCAGCCAGGGGGCGGACTATGGCTACACCTTC. Translation: CAISQGADYGYTF.

This clone was seen a single time. The chain is built from TRBV6-5 and TRBJ1-6; D gene unclear. The CDR3 sequence is 12 residues long. Trimming cost V 2 bases and J 8 bases, with 4 bases left between them. Germline V gene sequence: CDR1 MNHEY, CDR2 SVGAGI. The CDR3 region is CASSYRDSPLHF. CDR3 nucleotide sequence: TGTGCCAGCAGTTACCGGGATTCACCCCTCCACTTT.

The V call is TRBV7-2, the J call TRBJ2-1; no clear D. Trimming cost V 1 base and J 5 bases, with 9 bases left between them. The germline gives CDR1 SGHTA, CDR2 FQGNSA. The CDR3 has 14 amino acids. The DNA of the CDR3 is TGTGCCAGCAGCTTAGGTCCGGTGAACAATGAGCAGTTCTTC. Protein sequence: CASSLGPVNNEQFF.

This clone showed up just once. V gene TRBV13 combines with J gene TRBJ2-1; 14 nucleotides match TRBD2. The CDR3 spans 15 residues. The junction had 5 bases not matched to a gene; V was cut back by 4 bases and J by 9 bases. CDR1 and CDR2 from the germline V gene are PRHDT and FYEKMQ (reference sequence). The CDR3 DNA reads TGTGCCAGCAGCTCCCGACTAGCGGGGGGGCTTGAGCAGTTCTTC. Its protein product is CASSSRLAGGLEQFF.

The genes are TRBV7-2 and TRBJ1-2, with D possibly matching TRBD1 (6 bases). Per germline, CDR1 SGHTA and CDR2 FQGNSA. Trimming left V 2 bases short and J 7 bases short, with 14 bases between. This CDR3 has 14 amino acids. The DNA for the CDR3 is TGTGCCAGCAGCTTATTCCCAGGGGTGGGTGGCTACACCTTC. Translating it yields CASSLFPGVGGYTF. Full variable domain (remainder filled in from reference TRBV7-2 and TRBJ1-2): GAGVSQSPSNKVTEKGKDVELRCDPISGHTALYWYRQSLGQGLEFLIYFQGNSAPDKSGLPSDRFSAERTGGSVSTLTIQRTQQEDSAVYLCASSLFPGVGGYTFGSGTRLTVV.

This chain uses TRBV21-1 with TRBJ2-5; the D call TRBD2 from the table was never checked on the DNA. TRBV21-1 has pseudogene status. The CDR3 extends over 11 amino acids. The CDR3 region is CASTLAETQYF. The CDR3 DNA sequence: TGTGCCAGCACCCTAGCTGAGACCCAGTACTTC.

This clone was seen a handful of times. V and J are TRBV2 and TRBJ2-5; D is unresolved. This CDR3 comprises 13 residues. Germline assignment: CDR1 SNHLY and CDR2 FYNNEI. Trimming took 2 bases from V and 2 from J, leaving 6 bases between them. The CDR3 is CASSELGQETQYF. The CDR3 nucleotides are TGTGCCAGCAGTGAACTCGGGCAAGAGACCCAGTACTTC. Combining the CDR3 with reference TRBV2 and TRBJ2-5 gives the whole variable domain EPEVTQTPSHQVTQMGQEVILRCVPISNHLYFYWYRQILGQKVEFLVSFYNNEISEKSEIFDDQFSVERPDGSNFTLKIRSTKLEDSAMYFCASSELGQETQYFGPGTRLLVL.

This sequence joins TRBV7-9 and TRBJ2-3; D gene uncertain. CDR1 and CDR2 (germline): SEHNR, FQNEAQ (reference sequence). The CDR3 runs 13 residues. Trimming cost V 4 bases and J 1 base, with 6 bases left between them. The DNA for the CDR3 is TGTGCCAGCAGCTATCCCGGCACAGATACGCAGTATTTT. Translation gives CASSYPGTDTQYF. Full variable domain (remainder filled in from reference TRBV7-9 and TRBJ2-3): DTGVSQNPRHKITKRGQNVTFRCDPISEHNRLYWYRQTLGQGPEFLTYFQNEAQLEKSRLLSDRFSAERPKGSFSTLEIQRTEQGDSAMYLCASSYPGTDTQYFGPGTRLTVL.

This chain connects TRBV20-1 to TRBJ1-5, with D maybe TRBD1 (5 bases). This CDR3 comprises 14 residues. CDR1 and CDR2 from the germline V gene are DFQATT and SNEGSKA (reference sequence). V was clipped by 3 bases and J by 4 bases, with 13 bases between them. CDR3: CSASEGPINQPQHF. In DNA, the CDR3 is TGCAGTGCTAGTGAGGGGCCCATAAATCAGCCCCAGCATTTT.

J is TRBJ2-7 and V is TRBV7-3; D is ambiguous. CDR1 is SGHTA and CDR2 is FQGTGA in the germline V gene. The CDR3 sequence is 14 residues long. Trimming took off 1 base at V and 1 base at J, with 8 bases between the two ends. CDR3 bases: TGTGCCAGCAGCTTAAATCGGGTGTCCTACGAGCAGTACTTC. This translates into CASSLNRVSYEQYF.

The genes are TRBV19 and TRBJ2-5, with D perhaps matching TRBD2 (5 bases). Germline V gives CDR1 LNHDA, CDR2 SQIVND (reference sequence). Trimming took 3 bases from V and 0 from J, leaving 8 bases between them. The CDR3 is made up of 14 amino acids. The CDR3, as DNA: TGTGCCAGTAGTATCCAGACTAACCAAGAGACCCAGTACTTC. Protein product: CASSIQTNQETQYF.

The rearrangement uses TRBV7-8 and TRBJ2-1, with 10 bases lining up with TRBD2. The V gene end was trimmed by 1 base and the J gene end by 9 bases; junction bases not matched to a gene: 15. Germline CDR1 SGHVS, CDR2 FQNEAQ. The CDR3 totals 18 residues. DNA of the CDR3: TGTGCCAGCAGCTTAGATCGAGCCCTAGCGGGAGTCGGTGGTGAGCAGTTCTTC. As protein: CASSLDRALAGVGGEQFF.

The chain uses TRBV2 and TRBJ1-5, with TRBD1 identical over 9 bases. The CDR3 covers 14 residues. V was clipped by 3 bases and J by 7 bases; unmatched bases: 4. Germline loops: CDR1 SNHLY, CDR2 FYNNEI. The CDR3 loop is CASSDTGGWQPQHF. In nucleotides, the CDR3 is TGTGCCAGCAGTGACACAGGGGGCTGGCAGCCCCAGCATTTT.

The chain recombines TRBV27 with TRBJ1-6; 7 nucleotides agree with TRBD1. Germline V gives CDR1 MNHEY, CDR2 SMNVEV (reference sequence). The CDR3 runs 15 residues. V was clipped by 3 bases and J by 10 bases; unmatched bases: 9. The CDR3 sequence is CASSLTKTGSSPLHF. Here the CDR3 DNA reads TGTGCCAGCAGTTTGACCAAGACAGGGAGCTCACCCCTCCACTTT.

This clone has a single count. CDR3 nucleotide sequence: TGTGCCAGCAGCTTAGTTGTCCTAGCGGGGGTATCGGAGACCCAGTACTTC. The encoded protein is CASSLVVLAGVSETQYF. The chain carries TRBV11-3 and TRBJ2-5; 10 bases line up with TRBD2. Germline V CDR1 and CDR2: SGHNT, YENEEA. The CDR3 consists of 17 residues. V trimming: 1 base; J trimming: 5 bases; junction bases outside the gene matches: 10.

J is TRBJ2-2 and V is TRBV18; D is perhaps TRBD1 (5 bases). V shed 6 bases and J shed 0 bases, with 14 bases lying between them. CDR3 length: 16 residues. CDR1 is KGHSH, CDR2 LQKENI, per germline. The CDR3 nucleotides are TGTGCCAGCTCCGAGACAGTCCCATCGAACACCGGGGAGCTGTTTTTT. Protein sequence: CASSETVPSNTGELFF.

The count of this clone is one. The chain carries TRBV12-1 and TRBJ1-5; the listed D gene, TRBD1, was not tested against the DNA. TRBV12-1 is a documented pseudogene. The CDR3 is made up of 18 amino acids. The CDR3 spells CASSPRDRVWRSGQPQHF. The CDR3 region has the DNA TGTGCCAGCAGCCCGCGGGACAGGGTTTGGAGGTCCGGTCAGCCCCAGCATTTT.

This chain uses TRBV7-2 with TRBJ2-7, with 12 bases identical to TRBD2. Unmatched junction bases numbered 6, after V lost 3 bases and J lost 6 bases. CDR1 is SGHTA, CDR2 FQGNSA, per germline. The CDR3 sequence is 15 residues long. In DNA, the CDR3 is TGTGCCAGCAGCTTCCGACTAGCGGGAGAGGGCGAGCAGTACTTC. Translating gives CASSFRLAGEGEQYF.